This T cell receptor (beta chain) was identified during a study of blood T cell repertoires in COVID-19 (dated by TCRdb to 2019 to 2021). Study-wide context: Samples covering the acute and convalescent phases of COVID-19 were provided by collaborators in the United States, Italy and Spain. The material from the prospective study consisted of cDNA or gDNA derived from T cells, B-cell-depleted T cells, or PBMCs. The dataset comprised deeply sampled blood TCRbeta repertoires from subjects exposed to, actively infected with, or recovered from COVID-19. The repertoires were made available in a free public database intended to serve as a resource for research on the immune response to SARS-CoV-2. The samples were drawn from two sources: the first 160 participants of the ongoing ImmuneRACE study, and 950 to 1,500 subjects contributed by 6 global collaborators. A de-identified subject ID, COVID-19 status, age in years and sex were almost always included in the sample metadata. Where available, HLA class I and class II types were taken from metadata supplied by the sample provider and were not determined by assay-based typing.

The CDR3 spans 13 residues, from the cysteine through the phenylalanine. The retained sequence is limited to the CDR3, 39 bases, with the frame set at the first base. After removal of 7 bases from V and 3 bases from J, the junction retains 2 bases not matched to a gene. The CDR1 and CDR2 encoded by the germline V gene are SQVTM and ANQGSEA. Concerning this clone itself: Its antigen has not been determined. The sample holds no much larger clone one base away, and base qualities are not on file.

TCRbeta CDR3 regions were amplified from genomic DNA by means of the immunoSEQ Assay, a bias-controlled multiplex PCR. The original pipeline was this. Nucleated cell counts per sample were estimated from amplification of reference gene primers within the assay. To quantify the absolute abundance of each unique TCRbeta CDR3 rearrangement, sequence reads were collapsed and filtered. For each sample, productive Simpson clonality was calculated by taking the square root of Simpson's diversity index across productive rearrangements. TCRdb's version of the immuneACCESS table is confined to in-frame rearrangements and falls short of the full clone set. An unresolved V gene accounts for under half of the shortfall where checked; the remainder is of unknown origin. The V and J calls and the clone size are those of that table, but D and trimming were determined from the DNA. The sample has 190,000 or so clones on record, approximately 90% of them singletons. The ten top clones hold approximately 10% of the sample.

Participants in the prospective study were aged roughly 18 to 95 years, lived in 20 to 30 United States geographic areas, and enrolled through a virtual design. To assign participants to cohorts, the prospective study relied on clinical history that participants themselves reported in a screening survey and a study questionnaire. Each participant in the prospective study had whole blood, serum and a nasopharyngeal or oropharyngeal swab collected by mobile phlebotomists. Additional blood draws and questionnaires over an approximately two-month period could optionally be provided by prospective study participants. Before DNA extraction, blood samples from the prospective study were shipped at room temperature or frozen. Summary of the overall study and its limitations: How much clinical and demographic metadata was included differed by source and by participant, and the metadata was provided uncurated.

The sequenced material came from PBMCs or T cells enriched from blood (not recorded which). This sequence was found in a man younger than 35 with acute COVID-19. Rearrangement joined TRBV29-1 to TRBJ2-7, with 14 junctional bases fitting TRBD2. The DNA is TGCAGCGGCGGGACTAGCGGGAGCTACGAGCAGTACTTC. It translates as CSGGTSGSYEQYF.